This T cell receptor (beta chain) was profiled in a study of blood T cell repertoires in COVID-19. Background on the study: Sites in the United States, Italy and Spain provided acute and convalescent COVID-19 samples. In each case, the material was cDNA or gDNA derived from T cells, B-cell-depleted T cells, or PBMCs.

From germline, CDR1 is MGHRA and CDR2 YSYEKL. Trimming left V 0 bases short and J 4 bases short, with 17 bases between. The CDR3 runs 17 residues. As handled by the study authors: It was from reference gene primer amplification that nucleated cell counts were estimated. Sequencing used immunoSEQ multiplex PCR; TCRdb keeps in-frame clones, though not all of them. V and J calls plus clone size are reproduced from that table; the DNA served to infer D and trimming. The sample includes about 190,000 clones, approximately 91% of them seen just once. This receptor was identified in a woman between 35 and 50 years old who had recovered from COVID-19. The chain employs TRBV4-1 and TRBJ2-3; D might be TRBD1 (6 bases). The sequencing input was peripheral blood. CDR3 bases: TGCGCCAGCAGCCAAGATCAAGGGGGAGACATTCCAGATACGCAGTATTTT. This translates into CASSQDQGGDIPDTQYF.